This TCR beta chain was sequenced for a study of CD8+ T cells in alopecia areata. Germline values: CDR1 SGHVS, CDR2 FNYEAQ. This CDR3 is 14 amino acids long. V trimming: 4 bases; J trimming: 8 bases; junction bases outside the gene matches: 3. cDNA serving as the sequencing template came from extracted, reverse transcribed RNA. The repertoire was sequenced with immunoSEQ multiplex PCR; TCRdb's copy has only in-frame clones and lacks some. The sample shows 170,000 or so clones, about 55% of them seen only once. This clone was picked up one time. Documented treatment: oral pan-JAK inhibitor, 5-10 mg twice daily.

Source: CD8+ T cells sorted from blood, taken at week 24, from a patient treated with tofacitinib. This chain connects TRBV7-6 to TRBJ2-1; 12 bases are a match to TRBD1. The receptor was derived from a human donor with alopecia areata. The CDR3, as DNA: TGTGCCAGCAGCTACGGGACAGGGGGCTATGAGCAGTTCTTC. This gives the protein CASSYGTGGYEQFF.